These 17 T cell receptor beta chains were all obtained from the same sample, sequenced in a study of CD8 T cells in Susac syndrome. It was with random hexamers that about 0.45 to 1 ug RNA was reverse transcribed. TCRdb reprocessed the immunoSEQ multiplex PCR reads via MiXCR and lists one record per CDR3 protein. The data show about 210,000 distinct CDR3 sequences, 95% seen once. Sequenced input: CD4+ T cells from PBMCs. These receptors originate from a human donor in good health.

The V and J genes are TRBV4-3 and TRBJ2-3; TRBD2 might be the D (5 bases). Deletions cut 0 bases from V and 0 bases from J, with 10 bases between. Germline lookup yields CDR1 LGHNA and CDR2 YSLEER. The CDR3 covers 16 residues. CDR3 sequence (DNA): TGCGCCAGCAGCCAAGATCTCGGAGGAAGCACAGATACGCAGTATTTT. Its protein product is CASSQDLGGSTDTQYF.

This rearrangement joins TRBV28 to TRBJ2-1; TRBD1 agrees at 8 bases. Trimming cost V 4 bases and J 3 bases; bases outside gene matches: 2. The CDR3 sequence is 14 residues long. Germline V gene sequence: CDR1 MDHEN, CDR2 SYDVKM. DNA of the CDR3: TGTGCCAGCAGTTACACAGGGGGCTACAATGAGCAGTTCTTC. Encoded protein: CASSYTGGYNEQFF.

This sequence joins TRBV30 and TRBJ1-2; D may be TRBD1 (6 bases). The CDR3 covers 14 residues. The V gene lost 2 bases and the J gene lost 12 bases, with 22 bases spanning the gap. From germline, CDR1 is GTSNPN and CDR2 SVGIG (reference sequence). CDR3 bases: TGTGCCTGGAGTCCCGGGGGGCTCGAACTATTCGACACCTTC. Amino acids: CAWSPGGLELFDTF.

CDR3 protein: CASSLMGGRAFF. CDR3 bases: TGTGCCAGCAGCTTAATGGGCGGGAGGGCTTTCTTT. V gene TRBV7-3 combines with J gene TRBJ1-1; D not certain. Germline lookup yields CDR1 SGHTA and CDR2 FQGTGA. Trimming left V 1 base short and J 11 bases short, with 11 bases between. The CDR3 length is 12 residues.

J is TRBJ2-3 and V is TRBV7-9; D possibly corresponds to TRBD2 (5 bases). Germline loops: CDR1 SEHNR, CDR2 FQNEAQ (reference sequence). This CDR3 is 15 amino acids long. V lost 8 bases, J lost 0 bases, and 15 bases lay in between. CDR3 residues: CASFEDKRSTDTQYF. CDR3 sequence (DNA): TGTGCCAGCTTCGAAGACAAGCGGAGCACAGATACGCAGTATTTT. Complete variable domain (other parts from reference TRBV7-9 and TRBJ2-3): DTGVSQNPRHKITKRGQNVTFRCDPISEHNRLYWYRQTLGQGPEFLTYFQNEAQLEKSRLLSDRFSAERPKGSFSTLEIQRTEQGDSAMYLCASFEDKRSTDTQYFGPGTRLTVL.

The V gene is TRBV5-1, the J gene TRBJ2-5, with TRBD2 identical over 10 bases. CDR1 and CDR2 (germline): SGHRS, YFSETQ. V was pared by 7 bases and J by 3 bases, with 6 bases of the junction left unmatched. The CDR3 consists of 14 residues. The CDR3 protein is CASRRAGGEETQYF. In DNA, the CDR3 is TGCGCCAGCCGGCGAGCGGGAGGGGAAGAGACCCAGTACTTC. The full variable domain, rest sourced from reference TRBV5-1 and TRBJ2-5, is KAGVTQTPRYLIKTRGQQVTLSCSPISGHRSVSWYQQTPGQGLQFLFEYFSETQRNKGNFPGRFSGRQFSNSRSEMNVSTLELGDSALYLCASRRAGGEETQYFGPGTRLLVL.

V gene TRBV5-1 combines with J gene TRBJ2-7; D is perhaps TRBD1 (5 bases). V was pared by 4 bases and J by 7 bases, with 12 bases between. This CDR3 has 12 amino acids. The germline V gene encodes CDR1 SGHRS and CDR2 YFSETQ. The CDR3 bases are TGCGCCAGCAGCCTGGACACGAGGGAGCAGTACTTC. Translated, it gives CASSLDTREQYF. The complete variable domain, with remaining parts taken from reference TRBV5-1 and TRBJ2-7, reads KAGVTQTPRYLIKTRGQQVTLSCSPISGHRSVSWYQQTPGQGLQFLFEYFSETQRNKGNFPGRFSGRQFSNSRSEMNVSTLELGDSALYLCASSLDTREQYFGPGTRLTVT.

The rearrangement joins TRBV20-1 to TRBJ1-4; D is unresolved. CDR3 size: 13 residues. Germline-derived CDR1 and CDR2 are DFQATT and SNEGSKA (reference sequence). Between the trimmed V and J ends, which lost 1 base and 1 base, there was a span of 4 bases. CDR3 sequence (DNA): TGCAGTGCTAGAGGGGTAACTAATGAAAAACTGTTTTTT. This encodes CSARGVTNEKLFF.

The chain joins TRBV5-1 to TRBJ1-4; D not certain. The CDR3 contains 16 residues. V was cut by 1 base and J by 0 bases, with 10 bases left in between. Germline lookup yields CDR1 SGHRS and CDR2 YFSETQ. The CDR3 DNA is TGCGCCAGCAGCTTGTTACAGTCATCAACTAATGAAAAACTGTTTTTT. It is translated as CASSLLQSSTNEKLFF.

The table lists this clonotype with a count of one. The chain employs TRBV19 and TRBJ1-3, with D uncertain. The CDR3 length is 16 residues. From germline, CDR1 is LNHDA and CDR2 SQIVND (reference sequence). V was cut by 8 bases and J by 2 bases, with 19 bases left in between. For the CDR3, the DNA is TGTGCCAGTTGTGATTGGGCGTCGGATACTGGAAACACCATATATTTT. Residues: CASCDWASDTGNTIYF.

The rearrangement joins TRBV19 to TRBJ1-5, with TRBD1 matching over 9 bases. V trimming: 2 bases; J trimming: 9 bases; junction bases outside the gene matches: 8. The length of the CDR3 is 15 residues. Germline loops: CDR1 LNHDA, CDR2 SQIVND (reference sequence). The CDR3 DNA reads TGTGCCAGTAGTATACGAAGGACAGGGGCAATGCCCCAGCATTTT. As protein: CASSIRRTGAMPQHF.

This chain uses TRBV29-1 with TRBJ1-2; D is ambiguous. V dropped 3 bases and J dropped 2 bases, with 7 bases sitting between them. The CDR3 contains 12 residues. The germline V gene encodes CDR1 SQVTM and CDR2 ANQGSEA. CDR3 sequence: CSVDGQNYGYTF. The CDR3 nucleotides are TGCAGCGTTGACGGCCAAAACTATGGCTACACCTTC.

V is TRBV2 and J is TRBJ1-1, with D unresolved. Germline CDR1 is SNHLY and CDR2 is FYNNEI. Trimming removed 5 bases from V and 1 base from J, with 8 bases in between. The CDR3 length is 13 residues. The CDR3: CASSPDTNTEAFF. The CDR3 bases are TGTGCCAGCAGTCCTGACACGAACACTGAAGCTTTCTTT.

The chain has TRBV3-1 and TRBJ2-7, with 9 bases that match TRBD2. The CDR3 consists of 14 residues. Germline V gives CDR1 LGHDT, CDR2 YNNKEL (reference sequence). Losses at the gene ends were 2 bases for V and 5 bases for J; bases not matched to a gene: 4. CDR3 region: CASSQSGGRDEQYF. CDR3 coding DNA: TGTGCCAGCAGCCAAAGCGGGGGGCGCGACGAGCAGTACTTC.

The rearrangement uses TRBV6-2 or TRBV6-3 and TRBJ2-1; 8 bases are a match to TRBD2. Unmatched junction bases numbered 15, after V lost 3 bases and J lost 11 bases. Germline CDR1 MNHEY, CDR2 SVGEGT. CDR3 size: 16 residues. The CDR3 sequence is CASSYGPVAGPGQQFF. The CDR3 DNA reads TGTGCCAGCAGTTATGGGCCCGTAGCGGGACCCGGCCAGCAGTTCTTC.

The chain employs TRBV28 and TRBJ2-7; 10 bases align to TRBD1. J was trimmed by 3 bases and V by 6 bases; bases with no gene match: 8. Per germline, CDR1 MDHEN and CDR2 SYDVKM. There are 15 residues in the CDR3. CDR3 bases: TGTGCCAGCAGCCGCCTCGGACAGGGGGACTACGAGCAGTACTTC. It yields the protein CASSRLGQGDYEQYF.

The chain couples TRBV20-1 to TRBJ2-7, with D uncertain. This CDR3 comprises 13 residues. Germline V lookup: CDR1 DFQATT, CDR2 SNEGSKA (reference sequence). V shed 3 bases and J shed 0 bases, with 9 bases lying between them. The CDR3 coding sequence is TGCAGTGCTAGTGGCCAGGACTCCTACGAGCAGTACTTC. It specifies CSASGQDSYEQYF.